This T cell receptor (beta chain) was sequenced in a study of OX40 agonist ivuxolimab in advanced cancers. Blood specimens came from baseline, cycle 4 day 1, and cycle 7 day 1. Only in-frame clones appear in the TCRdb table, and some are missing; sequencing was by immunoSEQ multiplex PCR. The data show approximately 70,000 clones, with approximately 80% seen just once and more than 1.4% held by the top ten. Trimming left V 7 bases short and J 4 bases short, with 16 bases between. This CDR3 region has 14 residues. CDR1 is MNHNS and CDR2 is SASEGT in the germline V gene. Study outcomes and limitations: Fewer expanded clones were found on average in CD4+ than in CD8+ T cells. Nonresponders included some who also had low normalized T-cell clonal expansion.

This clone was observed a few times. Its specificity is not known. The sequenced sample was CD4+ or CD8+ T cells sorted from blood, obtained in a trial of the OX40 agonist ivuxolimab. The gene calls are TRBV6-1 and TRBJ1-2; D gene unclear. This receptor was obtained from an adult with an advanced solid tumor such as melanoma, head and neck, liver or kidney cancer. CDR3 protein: CASNDGHFTYGYTF. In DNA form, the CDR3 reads TGTGCCAGCAATGACGGCCATTTTACCTATGGCTACACCTTC.